The source of this T cell receptor beta chain is a study of healthy donors' naive CD4 and CD8 T cells. About the study: Donors, half of them female, were 20-25, 40-50 or 60-70 years old.

Germline CDR1 reads MNHEY; CDR2 reads SMNVEV (reference sequence). The V end was cut by 9 bases, the J end by 2 bases, with 17 bases between. The CDR3 contains 14 residues. Each TCR library used roughly 510 ng of total RNA and a linear amplification protocol. Original handling: Sequencing covered under 100,000 rearranged alpha-chain transcripts across 5 healthy donors. TCRdb ran MiXCR on the reads and lists one entry per CDR3 protein. Clone size and V and J calls follow TCRdb, not the original study. In the table there are around 180,000 distinct CDR3 sequences, around 74% of which are singletons. Study outcomes and limitations: Positive CDR3 charge linked to CD4+ cells, negative to CD8+ cells.

A remark on this clonotype: Its antigen is not known.

The TCR was taken from a pool of human donors in good health; the sample pools cells from several healthy donors. The sequenced material came from naive CD4+ and CD8+ T cells sorted from blood, pooled from several donors. This chain uses TRBV27 with TRBJ2-7; D call uncertain. In DNA, the CDR3 is TGTGCCAGAGGCGCGCCGGTAGCACCCTACGAGCAGTACTTC. Translating gives CARGAPVAPYEQYF.